This T cell receptor beta chain was identified in a study of blood T cell repertoires in COVID-19. The protocol was immunoSEQ multiplex PCR, while the TCRdb copy is restricted to in-frame clones and leaves out a portion. The table lists roughly 95,000 clones, approximately 84% of them singletons. The germline V and J ends were trimmed by 5 bases and 0 bases, with 8 bases remaining between them. The CDR3 runs to 15 residues. Germline-derived CDR1 and CDR2 are SGHVS and FQNEAQ. Specimen: peripheral blood. The chain carries TRBV7-8 and TRBJ2-6; D not resolved. The TCR was taken from a human donor in a cohort sampled during active COVID-19. The CDR3 here is CASSPIVSGANVLTF. CDR3 nucleotides: TGTGCCAGCAGCCCCATAGTCTCTGGGGCCAACGTCCTGACTTTC.